This T cell receptor (beta chain) stems from a study of beta chain features in type 1 diabetes. Study conclusions and caveats: Moderate but significant shortening of TCRB CDR3s was recorded in all four CD4+ subsets from Type 1 diabetes patients.

V was cut by 6 bases and J by 0 bases, with 11 bases left in between. CDR3 length: 14 residues. Germline-derived CDR1 and CDR2 are PRHDT and FYEKMQ (reference sequence). For this clone: Its antigen is undetermined.

The entirety of the isolated RNA underwent reverse transcription, so expressed TCRB transcripts were sequenced. Sequencing used immunoSEQ multiplex PCR; TCRdb keeps in-frame clones, though not all of them. The sample carries 330,000 or so clones, about 12% recorded once. This sequence originates from a young woman with type 1 diabetes. Sequenced sample: naive CD4+ T cells from blood. This chain joins TRBV13 and TRBJ1-1, with D unclear. CDR3 sequence: CASRPSLMNTEAFF. DNA for the CDR3: TGTGCCAGCAGGCCCAGTTTGATGAACACTGAAGCTTTCTTT. Variable domain in full (rest from reference TRBV13 and TRBJ1-1): AAGVIQSPRHLIKEKRETATLKCYPIPRHDTVYWYQQGPGQDPQFLISFYEKMQSDKGSIPDRFSAQQFSDYHSELNMSSLELGDSALYFCASRPSLMNTEAFFGQGTRLTVV.